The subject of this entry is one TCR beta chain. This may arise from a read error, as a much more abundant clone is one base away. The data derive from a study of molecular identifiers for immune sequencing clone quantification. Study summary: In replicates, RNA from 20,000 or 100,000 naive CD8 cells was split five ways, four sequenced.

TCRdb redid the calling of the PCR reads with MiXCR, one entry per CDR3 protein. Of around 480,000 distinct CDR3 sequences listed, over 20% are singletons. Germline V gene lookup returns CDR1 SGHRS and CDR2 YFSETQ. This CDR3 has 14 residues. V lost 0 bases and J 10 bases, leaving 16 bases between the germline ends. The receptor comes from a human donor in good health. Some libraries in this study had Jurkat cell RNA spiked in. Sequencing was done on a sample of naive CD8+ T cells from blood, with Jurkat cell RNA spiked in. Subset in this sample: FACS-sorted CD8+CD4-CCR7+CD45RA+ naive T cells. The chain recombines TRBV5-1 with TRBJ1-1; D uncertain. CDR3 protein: CASSLVVSPPLAFF. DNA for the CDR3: TGCGCCAGCAGCTTGGTGGTCAGCCCTCCCTTAGCTTTCTTT.